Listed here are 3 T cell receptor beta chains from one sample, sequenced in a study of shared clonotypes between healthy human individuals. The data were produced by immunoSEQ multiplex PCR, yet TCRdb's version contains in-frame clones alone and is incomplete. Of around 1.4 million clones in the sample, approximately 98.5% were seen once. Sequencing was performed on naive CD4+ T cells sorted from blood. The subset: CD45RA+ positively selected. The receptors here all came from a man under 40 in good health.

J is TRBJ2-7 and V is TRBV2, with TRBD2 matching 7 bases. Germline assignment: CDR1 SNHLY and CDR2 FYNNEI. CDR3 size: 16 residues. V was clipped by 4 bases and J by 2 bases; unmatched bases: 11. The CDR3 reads CASSAEGSGLPYEQYF. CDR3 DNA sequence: TGTGCCAGCAGTGCGGAGGGTAGCGGGCTCCCCTACGAGCAGTACTTC. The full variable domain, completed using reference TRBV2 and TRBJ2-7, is EPEVTQTPSHQVTQMGQEVILRCVPISNHLYFYWYRQILGQKVEFLVSFYNNEISEKSEIFDDQFSVERPDGSNFTLKIRSTKLEDSAMYFCASSAEGSGLPYEQYFGPGTRLTVT.

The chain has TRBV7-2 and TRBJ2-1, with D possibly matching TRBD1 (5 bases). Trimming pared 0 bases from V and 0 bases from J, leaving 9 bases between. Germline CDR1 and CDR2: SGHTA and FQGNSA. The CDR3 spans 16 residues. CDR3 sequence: CASSLALGPSYNEQFF. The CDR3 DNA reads TGTGCCAGCAGCTTAGCGCTGGGGCCCTCCTACAATGAGCAGTTCTTC.

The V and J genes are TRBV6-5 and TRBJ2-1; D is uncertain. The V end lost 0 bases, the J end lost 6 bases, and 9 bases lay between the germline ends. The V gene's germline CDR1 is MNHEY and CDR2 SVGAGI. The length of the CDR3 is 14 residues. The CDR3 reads CASSYSPLGNEQFF. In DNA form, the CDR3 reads TGTGCCAGCAGTTACTCCCCGCTAGGCAATGAGCAGTTCTTC.